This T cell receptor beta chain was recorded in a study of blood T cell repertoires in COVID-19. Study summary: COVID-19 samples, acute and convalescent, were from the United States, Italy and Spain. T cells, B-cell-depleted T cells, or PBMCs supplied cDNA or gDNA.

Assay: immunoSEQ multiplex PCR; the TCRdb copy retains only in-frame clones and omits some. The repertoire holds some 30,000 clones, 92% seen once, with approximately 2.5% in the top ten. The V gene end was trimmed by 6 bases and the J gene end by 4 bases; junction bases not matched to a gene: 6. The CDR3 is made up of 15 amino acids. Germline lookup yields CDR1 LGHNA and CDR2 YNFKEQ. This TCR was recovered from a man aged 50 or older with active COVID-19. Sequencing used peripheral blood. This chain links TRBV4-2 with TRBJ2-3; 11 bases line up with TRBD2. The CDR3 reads CASRISGGGSDTQYF. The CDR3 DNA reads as TGTGCCAGCAGGATTAGCGGGGGGGGATCAGATACGCAGTATTTT.